These T cell receptor beta chains were read from a single sample in a study of T-cell reconstitution after alpha-beta-depleted transplantation in children. TCRdb called the PCR reads again in MiXCR, with one record for every CDR3 protein. The data show some 240,000 distinct CDR3 sequences, about 8.8% seen once. The input for sequencing was PBMCs from the stem cell graft donor, taken from the stem cell graft. The receptor source for this set is a human donor who donated a stem cell graft to a child with SCID. Each CDR3 is given with its conserved first and last residue. Each record gives: V gene, clone size, D gene, J gene, CDR3 protein, CDR3 DNA. A D gene is named only where the DNA matches it firmly. A clone size is listed for some rows: how often the clone was seen (once, few, many), or a class if it is expanded.

v_call: TRBV20-1; clone_size: many; d_call: .; j_call: TRBJ2-1; cdr3_aa: CSARDRLKSSYNEQFF; cdr3_nt: TGCAGTGCTAGAGATAGACTGAAGAGCTCCTACAATGAGCAGTTCTTC
v_call: TRBV9; clone_size: many; d_call: TRBD1; j_call: TRBJ1-3; cdr3_aa: CASSPVGTGGAPSAGNTIYF; cdr3_nt: TGTGCCAGCAGCCCTGTGGGGACAGGGGGCGCCCCGTCGGCTGGAAACACCATATATTTT
v_call: TRBV6-2/TRBV6-3; clone_size: many; d_call: .; j_call: TRBJ1-1; cdr3_aa: CASSYQHGRRNTEAFF; cdr3_nt: TGTGCCAGCAGTTACCAACACGGTCGTAGGAACACTGAAGCTTTCTTT
v_call: TRBV15; clone_size: many; d_call: .; j_call: TRBJ2-5; cdr3_aa: CATGGRDSNRETQYF; cdr3_nt: TGTGCCACGGGCGGACGGGACTCTAATAGGGAGACCCAGTACTTC
v_call: TRBV7-9; clone_size: many; d_call: .; j_call: TRBJ2-3; cdr3_aa: CASSSDIGTDTQYF; cdr3_nt: TGTGCCAGCAGCTCCGACATCGGGACGGATACGCAGTATTTT
v_call: TRBV2; clone_size: few; d_call: .; j_call: TRBJ2-5; cdr3_aa: CASSPGRHGETQYF; cdr3_nt: TGTGCCAGCAGTCCAGGGAGGCACGGAGAGACCCAGTACTTC
v_call: TRBV5-4; clone_size: .; d_call: TRBD2; j_call: TRBJ2-1; cdr3_aa: CASRTGGYYNEQFF; cdr3_nt: TGTGCCAGCAGGACCGGGGGGTACTACAATGAGCAGTTCTTC
v_call: TRBV29-1; clone_size: many; d_call: .; j_call: TRBJ2-5; cdr3_aa: CSVEEDTQETQYF; cdr3_nt: TGCAGCGTTGAAGAGGACACCCAAGAGACCCAGTACTTC
v_call: TRBV12-3/TRBV12-4; clone_size: many; d_call: .; j_call: TRBJ1-3; cdr3_aa: CASTNLITVSGNTIYF; cdr3_nt: TGTGCCAGCACCAACTTAATTACGGTCTCTGGAAACACCATATATTTT
v_call: TRBV12-3/TRBV12-4; clone_size: few; d_call: TRBD1; j_call: TRBJ2-1; cdr3_aa: CASSFLDRVHEQFF; cdr3_nt: TGTGCCAGCAGTTTCCTGGACAGGGTGCATGAGCAGTTCTTC
v_call: TRBV7-2; clone_size: many; d_call: TRBD2; j_call: TRBJ2-3; cdr3_aa: CASSSGLAGGRTDTQYF; cdr3_nt: TGTGCCAGCAGCTCTGGACTAGCGGGGGGGCGGACAGATACGCAGTATTTT
v_call: TRBV5-1; clone_size: .; d_call: .; j_call: TRBJ1-1; cdr3_aa: CVSSLGGVLNTEAFF; cdr3_nt: TGCGTCAGCAGCCTTGGTGGGGTTCTGAACACTGAAGCTTTCTTT
v_call: TRBV27; clone_size: many; d_call: .; j_call: TRBJ2-5; cdr3_aa: CASSLMFRGETQYF; cdr3_nt: TGTGCCAGCAGTTTAATGTTTAGGGGAGAGACCCAGTACTTC
v_call: TRBV20-1; clone_size: many; d_call: .; j_call: TRBJ2-3; cdr3_aa: CSAPSVGTLHTDTQYF; cdr3_nt: TGCAGTGCCCCTTCTGTGGGGACTTTGCACACAGATACGCAGTATTTT
v_call: TRBV18; clone_size: many; d_call: .; j_call: TRBJ2-6; cdr3_aa: CASSPQGTGANVLTF; cdr3_nt: TGTGCCAGCTCACCACAAGGGACTGGGGCCAACGTCCTGACTTTC
v_call: TRBV29-1; clone_size: many; d_call: TRBD1; j_call: TRBJ2-5; cdr3_aa: CSVPTTGGETQYF; cdr3_nt: TGCAGCGTCCCAACGACAGGGGGAGAGACCCAGTACTTC
v_call: TRBV7-8; clone_size: many; d_call: TRBD2; j_call: TRBJ2-3; cdr3_aa: CASSLDLSGGTDTQYF; cdr3_nt: TGTGCCAGCAGCTTAGACTTGAGCGGGGGGACAGATACGCAGTATTTT
v_call: TRBV4-2; clone_size: many; d_call: .; j_call: TRBJ2-7; cdr3_aa: CASSQDYGGTYEQYF; cdr3_nt: TGTGCCAGCAGCCAAGACTACGGCGGGACCTACGAGCAGTACTTC
v_call: TRBV29-1; clone_size: many; d_call: .; j_call: TRBJ2-1; cdr3_aa: CSTRDNEQFF; cdr3_nt: TGCAGCACCCGGGACAATGAGCAGTTCTTC
v_call: TRBV7-9; clone_size: many; d_call: TRBD1; j_call: TRBJ1-3; cdr3_aa: CASSPPTGPGNTIYF; cdr3_nt: TGTGCCAGCAGCCCCCCGACAGGGCCTGGAAACACCATATATTTT
v_call: TRBV6-2/TRBV6-3; clone_size: many; d_call: .; j_call: TRBJ2-3; cdr3_aa: CASGGWNTDTQYF; cdr3_nt: TGTGCCAGCGGCGGGTGGAATACAGATACGCAGTATTTT
v_call: TRBV20-1; clone_size: many; d_call: .; j_call: TRBJ2-7; cdr3_aa: CSARMLTYEQYF; cdr3_nt: TGCAGTGCTAGAATGCTGACCTACGAGCAGTACTTC
v_call: TRBV20-1; clone_size: many; d_call: TRBD1; j_call: TRBJ2-7; cdr3_aa: CSAKGQGTYEQYF; cdr3_nt: TGCAGTGCCAAGGGACAGGGGACCTACGAGCAGTACTTC
v_call: TRBV5-1; clone_size: many; d_call: .; j_call: TRBJ2-3; cdr3_aa: CASSLGGQSTDTQYF; cdr3_nt: TGCGCCAGCAGCTTGGGAGGTCAAAGCACAGATACGCAGTATTTT
v_call: TRBV5-1; clone_size: many; d_call: TRBD1; j_call: TRBJ1-4; cdr3_aa: CASSLEPDRVSKGKLFF; cdr3_nt: TGCGCCAGCAGCTTGGAACCTGACAGGGTTTCGAAAGGAAAACTGTTTTTT
v_call: TRBV18; clone_size: many; d_call: .; j_call: TRBJ2-7; cdr3_aa: CASSPIGDSYEQYF; cdr3_nt: TGTGCCAGCTCACCTATAGGCGACTCCTACGAGCAGTACTTC
v_call: TRBV5-1; clone_size: many; d_call: .; j_call: TRBJ2-7; cdr3_aa: CASSLGQRQLSDTYEQYF; cdr3_nt: TGCGCCAGCAGCTTGGGACAAAGACAGTTAAGCGACACCTACGAGCAGTACTTC
v_call: TRBV4-3; clone_size: many; d_call: .; j_call: TRBJ2-2; cdr3_aa: CASSQDWGSTGELFF; cdr3_nt: TGCGCCAGCAGCCAAGATTGGGGGAGCACCGGGGAGCTGTTTTTT
v_call: TRBV7-2; clone_size: many; d_call: TRBD2; j_call: TRBJ2-1; cdr3_aa: CASSRLAGGPVEQFF; cdr3_nt: TGTGCCAGCAGTAGACTAGCGGGGGGGCCGGTTGAGCAGTTCTTC
v_call: TRBV20-1; clone_size: many; d_call: .; j_call: TRBJ1-1; cdr3_aa: CSASTGWEAFF; cdr3_nt: TGCAGTGCTAGTACAGGGTGGGAAGCTTTCTTT
v_call: TRBV20-1; clone_size: few; d_call: .; j_call: TRBJ1-4; cdr3_aa: CSARGGAEVEKLFF; cdr3_nt: TGCAGTGCTAGGGGGGGGGCCGAAGTCGAAAAACTGTTTTTT
v_call: TRBV29-1; clone_size: many; d_call: .; j_call: TRBJ2-7; cdr3_aa: CSVVERQPPPYEQYF; cdr3_nt: TGCAGCGTTGTAGAACGGCAGCCCCCACCTTACGAGCAGTACTTC
v_call: TRBV7-8; clone_size: many; d_call: TRBD2; j_call: TRBJ2-7; cdr3_aa: CASSLPLAGVSGYEQYF; cdr3_nt: TGTGCCAGCAGCTTACCACTAGCGGGGGTTTCGGGCTACGAGCAGTACTTC
v_call: TRBV25-1; clone_size: many; d_call: TRBD2; j_call: TRBJ2-2; cdr3_aa: CASSGTSGGKGTGELFF; cdr3_nt: TGTGCCAGCAGTGGGACTAGCGGGGGGAAAGGGACCGGGGAGCTGTTTTTT
v_call: TRBV5-1; clone_size: many; d_call: .; j_call: TRBJ1-1; cdr3_aa: CASRPPQGHLNTEAFF; cdr3_nt: TGCGCCAGCAGGCCCCCGCAGGGGCATCTGAACACTGAAGCTTTCTTT
v_call: TRBV9; clone_size: few; d_call: .; j_call: TRBJ2-3; cdr3_aa: CASSVVKDTQYF; cdr3_nt: TGTGCCAGCAGCGTCGTAAAGGATACGCAGTATTTT
v_call: TRBV2; clone_size: many; d_call: TRBD1; j_call: TRBJ1-6; cdr3_aa: CATTGLGQNNSPLHF; cdr3_nt: TGTGCCACCACCGGATTGGGACAGAACAATTCACCCCTCCACTTT
v_call: TRBV7-2; clone_size: many; d_call: .; j_call: TRBJ1-5; cdr3_aa: CASSLYGSNQPQHF; cdr3_nt: TGTGCCAGCAGCTTGTACGGTAGCAATCAGCCCCAGCATTTT
v_call: TRBV6-4; clone_size: many; d_call: TRBD2; j_call: TRBJ2-1; cdr3_aa: CASSELAGGYNEQFF; cdr3_nt: TGTGCCAGCAGTGAGCTAGCGGGGGGGTACAATGAGCAGTTCTTC
v_call: TRBV7-9; clone_size: many; d_call: .; j_call: TRBJ2-5; cdr3_aa: CASIHQETQYF; cdr3_nt: TGTGCCAGCATCCATCAAGAGACCCAGTACTTC
v_call: TRBV7-2; clone_size: many; d_call: .; j_call: TRBJ1-6; cdr3_aa: CASSLEGTAYNSPLHF; cdr3_nt: TGTGCCAGCAGCTTAGAGGGGACTGCCTATAATTCACCCCTCCACTTT
v_call: TRBV7-8; clone_size: many; d_call: .; j_call: TRBJ2-7; cdr3_aa: CASSPGASPEGYEQYF; cdr3_nt: TGTGCCAGCAGCCCGGGGGCGAGCCCCGAAGGTTACGAGCAGTACTTC
v_call: TRBV5-6; clone_size: once; d_call: .; j_call: TRBJ1-1; cdr3_aa: CASSLSWHTEAFF; cdr3_nt: TGTGCCAGCAGCTTGTCTTGGCACACTGAAGCTTTCTTT
v_call: TRBV7-9; clone_size: many; d_call: .; j_call: TRBJ2-7; cdr3_aa: CASSLASGGLYEQYF; cdr3_nt: TGTGCCAGCAGCTTAGCGTCTGGCGGACTTTACGAGCAGTACTTC
v_call: TRBV4-2; clone_size: .; d_call: .; j_call: TRBJ1-4; cdr3_aa: CASSQGGPVLNEKLFF; cdr3_nt: TGTGCCAGCAGCCAAGGCGGACCGGTACTAAATGAAAAACTGTTTTTT
v_call: TRBV5-1; clone_size: many; d_call: .; j_call: TRBJ2-1; cdr3_aa: CASSLARSMDEQFF; cdr3_nt: TGCGCCAGCAGCTTGGCCCGGTCTATGGATGAGCAGTTCTTC
v_call: TRBV7-9; clone_size: many; d_call: .; j_call: TRBJ1-1; cdr3_aa: CASSRVVEEAFF; cdr3_nt: TGTGCCAGCTCCAGGGTGGTTGAGGAAGCTTTCTTT
v_call: TRBV20-1; clone_size: many; d_call: TRBD1; j_call: TRBJ2-7; cdr3_aa: CSASGTVYEQYF; cdr3_nt: TGCAGTGCTTCCGGGACAGTCTACGAGCAGTACTTC
v_call: TRBV4-2; clone_size: few; d_call: TRBD2; j_call: TRBJ2-3; cdr3_aa: CASSQDFGGGATDTQYF; cdr3_nt: TGTGCCAGCAGCCAAGATTTTGGCGGGGGGGCCACAGATACGCAGTATTTT
v_call: TRBV12-3/TRBV12-4; clone_size: many; d_call: .; j_call: TRBJ2-1; cdr3_aa: CASSLDVPSDEQFF; cdr3_nt: TGTGCCAGCAGTTTAGACGTCCCCTCCGATGAGCAGTTCTTC
v_call: TRBV20-1; clone_size: many; d_call: TRBD2; j_call: TRBJ2-7; cdr3_aa: CSARRISGGSSYEQYF; cdr3_nt: TGCAGTGCTAGAAGGATTAGCGGGGGGTCTTCCTACGAGCAGTACTTC
v_call: TRBV29-1; clone_size: many; d_call: TRBD1; j_call: TRBJ1-1; cdr3_aa: CSVGGQGASRAFF; cdr3_nt: TGCAGCGTTGGTGGCCAGGGGGCTTCTCGGGCTTTCTTT
v_call: TRBV12-3/TRBV12-4; clone_size: few; d_call: TRBD1; j_call: TRBJ2-4; cdr3_aa: CASSPGGSEDIQYF; cdr3_nt: TGTGCCAGCAGTCCAGGGGGATCGGAGGACATTCAGTACTTC